Following are 2 T cell receptor beta chains from one sample sequenced in a study of T-cell reconstitution after alpha-beta-depleted transplantation in children. The authors prepared the TCRbeta library with unique molecular identifiers. Each CDR3 protein is one row after TCRdb ran MiXCR on the PCR reads. The sample has 550,000 to 600,000 distinct CDR3 sequences, roughly 23% seen once. Material: PBMCs, mostly from graft donor cells, obtained 360 days after TCRalphabeta/CD19-depleted stem cell transplant. The receptors were sampled from a boy under two years old who had a stem cell transplant for acute myeloid leukemia, so the T cells may come from the graft donor.

This clonotype was picked up a small number of times. The chain recombines TRBV20-1 with TRBJ2-2; a possible D gene is TRBD1 (5 bases). This CDR3 is 14 amino acids long. V was shortened by 6 bases and J by 4 bases, with 15 bases between the two germline ends. Germline V gene lookup returns CDR1 DFQATT and CDR2 SNEGSKA (reference sequence). The DNA for the CDR3 is TGCAGTGCCCCTTGGAAAGGGGCCACCGGGGAGCTGTTTTTT. Protein: CSAPWKGATGELFF.

This clonotype has just a few counts. The chain is built from TRBV7-8 and TRBJ1-5, with D possibly matching TRBD1 (6 bases). Germline loops: CDR1 SGHVS, CDR2 FQNEAQ. The V gene lost 5 bases and the J gene lost 0 bases, with 17 bases spanning the gap. This CDR3 is built from 17 residues. CDR3 sequence: CASSHRDTKYSNQPQHF. CDR3 nucleotides: TGTGCCAGCAGCCACCGGGACACTAAATATAGCAATCAGCCCCAGCATTTT.